This is a list of T cell receptor beta chains from one sample in a study of cytomegalovirus exposure and HLA in healthy donors. Assay: immunoSEQ multiplex PCR; the TCRdb copy retains only in-frame clones and omits some. The sample lists some 160,000 clones, approximately 83% occurring once. Sample: PBMCs. The receptors originated from a woman between 18 and 30 years old in good health and CMV-seronegative. The CDR3 runs from the conserved cysteine through the conserved F or W. Fields, in order: D gene, J gene, clone size, V gene, CDR3 protein, CDR3 DNA. The D gene is left open where the match is weak. Expanded clones get a size class; other rows say once, few or many, or leave the size out.

D: NA
J: TRBJ1-1
size: NA
V: TRBV7-3
CDR3: CASSSQGMNTEAFF
DNA: TGTGCCAGCAGCTCCCAGGGTATGAACACTGAAGCTTTCTTT

D: NA
J: TRBJ2-5
size: NA
V: TRBV7-9
CDR3: CASSLVADYQETQYF
DNA: TGTGCCAGCAGCTTAGTGGCAGATTACCAAGAGACCCAGTACTTC

D: NA
J: TRBJ1-5
size: NA
V: TRBV30
CDR3: CAWSVQSNLQPQHF
DNA: TGTGCCTGGAGTGTACAGTCGAACCTTCAGCCCCAGCATTTT

D: TRBD1
J: TRBJ1-2
size: NA
V: TRBV11-2
CDR3: CASLQGTDGYTF
DNA: TGTGCCAGCTTACAGGGGACTGATGGCTACACCTTC

D: TRBD1
J: TRBJ1-2
size: once
V: TRBV18
CDR3: CASSPPGQGINYGYTF
DNA: TGTGCCAGCTCACCCCCAGGACAGGGGATTAACTATGGCTACACCTTC

D: TRBD1
J: TRBJ2-3
size: NA
V: TRBV2
CDR3: CASRGQGVTDTQYF
DNA: TGTGCCAGCAGGGGACAGGGTGTGACAGATACGCAGTATTTT

D: NA
J: TRBJ2-2
size: NA
V: TRBV5-6
CDR3: CASSLGLAAGELLF
DNA: TGTGCCAGCAGCTTGGGCCTAGCTGCCGGGGAGCTGCTTTTT

D: NA
J: TRBJ2-3
size: NA
V: TRBV7-2
CDR3: CASSLDSQITQYF
DNA: TGTGCCAGCAGCTTAGACAGCCAGATAACGCAGTATTTT

D: TRBD1
J: TRBJ2-2
size: many
V: TRBV7-2
CDR3: CASSLEGAHRTGELFF
DNA: TGTGCCAGCAGCTTAGAGGGGGCGCATCGCACCGGGGAGCTGTTTTTT

D: TRBD1
J: TRBJ1-2
size: NA
V: TRBV28
CDR3: CAILSGQGNYGYTF
DNA: TGTGCCATCCTTTCCGGACAGGGGAACTATGGCTACACCTTC

D: TRBD1
J: TRBJ2-7
size: NA
V: TRBV19
CDR3: CATKEGTGTQSSHEQYF
DNA: TGTGCCACCAAGGAGGGGACAGGGACACAGTCCTCCCACGAGCAGTACTTC

D: NA
J: TRBJ1-5
size: NA
V: TRBV28
CDR3: CAASWGGKARNQPQHF
DNA: TGTGCCGCCAGCTGGGGGGGCAAAGCACGCAATCAGCCCCAGCATTTT

D: TRBD1
J: TRBJ2-1
size: NA
V: TRBV5-1
CDR3: CASRPGQGAVGEQFF
DNA: TGCGCCAGCAGGCCGGGACAGGGGGCTGTGGGTGAGCAGTTCTTC

D: TRBD1
J: TRBJ1-2
size: few
V: TRBV7-9
CDR3: CASSPGTGSYGYTF
DNA: TGTGCCAGCAGCCCCGGGACAGGGAGCTATGGCTACACCTTC

D: NA
J: TRBJ1-5
size: NA
V: TRBV6-5
CDR3: CASSYLGGPNQPQHF
DNA: TGTGCCAGCAGTTACTTGGGAGGGCCCAATCAGCCCCAGCATTTT

D: NA
J: TRBJ1-2
size: few
V: TRBV11-1
CDR3: CASSLRPASGVGYTF
DNA: TGTGCCAGCAGCTTACGTCCGGCCTCCGGGGTTGGCTACACCTTC

D: NA
J: TRBJ2-7
size: NA
V: TRBV9
CDR3: CASSVDHGPYEQYF
DNA: TGTGCCAGCAGCGTAGACCACGGTCCCTACGAGCAGTACTTC

D: NA
J: TRBJ1-1
size: NA
V: TRBV7-2
CDR3: CASSLSQTGNTEAFF
DNA: TGTGCCAGCAGTTTAAGCCAAACGGGGAACACTGAAGCTTTCTTT

D: NA
J: TRBJ2-3
size: NA
V: TRBV7-9
CDR3: CASSLRRGTDTQYF
DNA: TGTGCCAGCAGCCTACGGAGGGGCACAGATACGCAGTATTTT

D: TRBD2
J: TRBJ2-4
size: NA
V: TRBV19
CDR3: CASSTPGLAGGADIQYF
DNA: TGTGCCAGTAGTACCCCCGGACTAGCGGGGGGGGCGGACATTCAGTACTTC

D: TRBD1
J: TRBJ2-7
size: NA
V: TRBV5-3
CDR3: CARSLLRTGVLYEQYF
DNA: TGTGCCAGAAGCTTGTTAAGGACAGGGGTTTTGTACGAGCAGTACTTC

D: TRBD2
J: TRBJ2-1
size: NA
V: TRBV6-5
CDR3: CASSPRLAHEQFF
DNA: TGTGCCAGCAGTCCACGACTAGCCCATGAGCAGTTCTTC

D: NA
J: TRBJ1-2
size: few
V: TRBV29-1
CDR3: CSVEDSAANYGYTF
DNA: TGCAGCGTTGAAGACTCTGCAGCTAACTATGGCTACACCTTC

D: NA
J: TRBJ1-1
size: NA
V: TRBV30
CDR3: CAWSLTRGTEAFF
DNA: TGTGCCTGGAGCCTGACAAGGGGCACTGAAGCTTTCTTT

D: TRBD2
J: TRBJ2-5
size: NA
V: TRBV29-1
CDR3: CSGSGGAPTETQYF
DNA: TGCAGCGGGAGCGGGGGGGCTCCCACGGAGACCCAGTACTTC

D: NA
J: TRBJ1-5
size: NA
V: TRBV6-5
CDR3: CASSRGRSDQPQHF
DNA: TGTGCCAGCTCTCGGGGGAGGAGCGATCAGCCCCAGCATTTT

D: NA
J: TRBJ1-5
size: NA
V: TRBV6-4
CDR3: CASSETQDNQPQHF
DNA: TGTGCCAGCAGTGAGACCCAGGATAATCAGCCCCAGCATTTT

D: TRBD2
J: TRBJ2-1
size: once
V: TRBV28
CDR3: CATAGLAGAPYNEQFF
DNA: TGTGCCACCGCGGGACTAGCGGGGGCCCCTTACAATGAGCAGTTCTTC

D: TRBD1
J: TRBJ1-4
size: NA
V: TRBV29-1
CDR3: CSVGTGTTNEKLFF
DNA: TGCAGCGTTGGGACAGGAACAACTAATGAAAAACTGTTTTTT